These T cell receptor beta chains were read from a single sample in a study of CD8+CD57+ T cells in acquired aplastic anemia. TCRdb fed the reads into MiXCR, producing one record per CDR3 protein. The top ten hold under 3.5% of the sample, which has about 180,000 distinct CDR3 sequences, about half seen once. Sequencing used sorted CD4+, CD8+, or CD8+CD57+ T cells (not recorded which) from PBMCs. The receptor source for this set is a human donor in good health. Each CDR3 is given with its conserved first and last residue. The D gene is left open where the match is weak. A clone size is listed for some rows: how often the clone was seen (once, few, many), or a class if it is expanded.

many,TRBD1,TRBJ2-5,TRBV10-3,CAISSSTGEETQYF,TGTGCCATCAGTAGTTCGACAGGGGAAGAGACCCAGTACTTC
NA,NA,TRBJ2-1,TRBV24-1,CATSDPALAPGFGPDEQFF,TGTGCCACCAGTGATCCTGCCCTCGCTCCGGGATTCGGGCCCGATGAGCAGTTCTTC
many,TRBD1,TRBJ2-7,TRBV29-1,CSVSTGQGYEQYF,TGCAGCGTGAGTACGGGACAGGGCTACGAGCAGTACTTC
NA,TRBD1,TRBJ2-7,TRBV2,CASSAGTGGYEQYF,TGTGCCAGCAGTGCCGGGACAGGGGGCTACGAGCAGTACTTC
NA,NA,TRBJ1-2,TRBV6-5,CASSHSTGPEDGYTF,TGTGCCAGCAGTCACTCTACGGGCCCAGAAGATGGCTACACCTTC
NA,NA,TRBJ2-3,TRBV6-4,CASSAEGTDTQYF,TGTGCCAGCAGTGCCGAGGGCACAGATACGCAGTATTTT
NA,TRBD1,TRBJ2-3,TRBV5-1,CASSLGQGSSTDTQYF,TGCGCCAGCAGCCTCGGACAGGGCAGCAGCACAGATACGCAGTATTTT
many,TRBD1,TRBJ1-5,TRBV5-1,CASSDLPGTGVGKDSNQPQHF,TGCGCCAGCAGCGACCTACCTGGGACAGGTGTGGGGAAGGATAGCAATCAGCCCCAGCATTTT
NA,TRBD2,TRBJ2-5,TRBV20-1,CSASHSGGGRETQYF,TGCAGTGCTAGTCATAGCGGGGGTGGGAGAGAGACCCAGTACTTC
NA,TRBD1,TRBJ1-5,TRBV19,CASSPGQVDGEPQHF,TGTGCCAGTAGCCCGGGACAGGTCGACGGTGAGCCCCAGCATTTT
NA,NA,TRBJ2-7,TRBV9,CASSRVGDTYEQYF,TGTGCCAGCAGTCGCGTAGGGGACACCTACGAGCAGTACTTC
many,NA,TRBJ2-5,TRBV28,CASSTVRTVETQYF,TGTGCCAGCAGTACTGTCCGGACAGTGGAGACCCAGTACTTC
many,NA,TRBJ2-2,TRBV5-1,CATRWRLGSTGELFF,TGCGCCACCCGGTGGCGGCTGGGTTCCACCGGGGAGCTGTTTTTT
NA,NA,TRBJ2-2,TRBV6-2/TRBV6-3,CASNTKLGLSNTGELFF,TGTGCCAGCAACACTAAATTGGGACTGTCGAACACCGGGGAGCTGTTTTTT
NA,TRBD1,TRBJ1-2,TRBV7-2,CASSFGQVNYGYTF,TGTGCCAGCAGCTTCGGACAGGTTAACTATGGCTACACCTTC
once,NA,TRBJ1-1,TRBV10-3,CAISGAGTRDAFF,TGTGCCATCAGTGGGGCAGGTACACGCGATGCTTTCTTT
NA,TRBD1,TRBJ2-2,TRBV24-1,CATSDPDRDTGELFF,TGTGCCACCAGTGATCCAGACAGGGATACCGGGGAGCTGTTTTTT
many,NA,TRBJ2-1,TRBV2,CASKSSSMDRSYNEQFF,TGTGCCAGCAAGTCGTCATCAATGGACCGTTCCTACAATGAGCAGTTCTTC
NA,NA,TRBJ2-3,TRBV11-1,CASSLNYGNTDTQYF,TGTGCCAGCAGCTTAAACTACGGAAACACAGATACGCAGTATTTT
many,TRBD1,TRBJ1-6,TRBV3-1,CASSQGDRGYRNSPLHF,TGTGCCAGCAGCCAAGGGGACAGGGGCTATCGTAATTCACCCCTCCACTTT
many,NA,TRBJ1-1,TRBV7-9,CASSSVKNTEAFF,TGTGCCAGCAGCTCTGTGAAGAACACTGAAGCTTTCTTT
few,TRBD1,TRBJ2-3,TRBV4-3,CASSQDRGTGADTQYF,TGCGCCAGCAGCCAAGATCGGGGGACAGGGGCAGATACGCAGTATTTT
few,NA,TRBJ1-1,TRBV6-5,CASSYGIFWAQNTEAFF,TGTGCCAGCAGTTACGGGATTTTTTGGGCCCAGAACACTGAAGCTTTCTTT
NA,NA,TRBJ2-7,TRBV7-8,CASSLGNHYEQYF,TGTGCCAGCAGCTTAGGGAATCACTACGAGCAGTACTTC
many,TRBD1,TRBJ1-1,TRBV4-1,CASSQGVGTGGRTEAFF,TGCGCCAGCAGCCAAGGGGTCGGGACAGGGGGCAGGACTGAAGCTTTCTTT
few,NA,TRBJ1-1,TRBV18,CASSPQGNTEAFF,TGTGCCAGCTCACCACAGGGGAACACTGAAGCTTTCTTT
many,TRBD1,TRBJ2-7,TRBV19,CASSIRTGVREQYF,TGTGCCAGTAGTATTCGGACAGGGGTCCGGGAGCAGTACTTC
NA,TRBD2,TRBJ2-2,TRBV29-1,CSVGASGTGELFF,TGCAGCGTTGGAGCTAGCGGCACCGGGGAGCTGTTTTTT
few,NA,TRBJ2-3,TRBV15,CATSTSPSDTQYF,TGTGCCACCAGCACGAGTCCCAGCGATACGCAGTATTTT
many,NA,TRBJ2-1,TRBV20-1,CSARPPKGVSARNEQFF,TGCAGTGCTCGTCCCCCGAAGGGGGTCTCGGCAAGGAATGAGCAGTTCTTC
many,NA,TRBJ2-2,TRBV5-1,CASSLAQGTNTGELFF,TGCGCCAGCAGCTTGGCGCAGGGGACGAACACCGGGGAGCTGTTTTTT
many,NA,TRBJ1-2,TRBV4-3,CASSQDYTGTYGYTF,TGCGCCAGCAGCCAAGATTATACAGGGACCTATGGCTACACCTTC
many,TRBD1,TRBJ1-1,TRBV5-4,CASSMMTGVNTEAFF,TGTGCCAGCAGCATGATGACAGGGGTGAACACTGAAGCTTTCTTT
NA,TRBD2,TRBJ2-1,TRBV29-1,CSAGTSLHNEQFF,TGCAGCGCCGGGACTAGCCTCCACAATGAGCAGTTCTTC
NA,NA,TRBJ1-2,TRBV20-1,CSATAEGRYGYTF,TGCAGTGCTACGGCAGAGGGCCGATACGGCTACACCTTC
few,TRBD1,TRBJ1-2,TRBV20-1,CSARDTGGAWGYTF,TGCAGTGCTAGAGATACAGGGGGCGCGTGGGGCTACACCTTC
NA,NA,TRBJ2-1,TRBV24-1,CATSDAQGRDPQYEQFF,TGTGCCACCAGTGATGCCCAGGGGAGGGACCCCCAATATGAGCAGTTCTTC
NA,NA,TRBJ1-3,TRBV20-1,CSARDDGNTIYF,TGCAGTGCTAGAGATGATGGAAACACCATATATTTT
NA,TRBD1,TRBJ2-1,TRBV11-2,CASSLFGTGGHNEQFF,TGTGCCAGCAGCTTATTTGGGACAGGGGGCCACAATGAGCAGTTCTTC
once,NA,TRBJ2-2,TRBV20-1,CSASYRDTGELFF,TGCAGTGCTAGTTACCGGGACACCGGGGAGCTGTTTTTT
NA,NA,TRBJ1-5,TRBV19,CASRVEDQPQHF,TGTGCCAGTAGAGTAGAGGATCAGCCCCAGCATTTT
NA,NA,TRBJ2-7,TRBV29-1,CSVRNGRTSTYEQYF,TGCAGCGTTAGGAACGGCAGAACCAGTACCTACGAGCAGTACTTC
few,NA,TRBJ2-5,TRBV24-1,CATSERETQYF,TGTGCCACCAGTGAACGAGAGACCCAGTACTTC
few,NA,TRBJ2-1,TRBV29-1,CSADIKVNEQFF,TGCAGCGCGGATATAAAAGTCAATGAGCAGTTCTTC
NA,NA,TRBJ2-6,TRBV29-1,CSVPGLCSGANVLTF,TGCAGCGTTCCCGGGCTGTGCTCTGGGGCCAACGTCCTGACTTTC